By frequency in the sample, the clone carrying this TCR beta chain is medium-sized. Its antigen remains unknown. The data derive from a study of spatial heterogeneity in lung cancer. About the research overall: Sequences of the beta chain were consistently detected in greater numbers than alpha-chain sequences.

The time point here: sample taken at primary tumor resection. The 70 or so donors had untreated early-stage non-small cell lung cancer. The input material, whole RNA from tumor, nontumor lung or frozen PBMC, was sequenced unsorted. Germline V CDR1 and CDR2: MNHEY, SVGAGI. The CDR3 has 14 residues. V gave up 4 bases and J gave up 6 bases; unmatched junction bases: 6. TCRdb re-derived calls from the 5' RACE reads in MiXCR, one entry per CDR3 protein. This table holds more than 1,000 distinct CDR3 sequences, 18% found once. Study-wide results and limits: Expanded intratumoral alpha and beta TCR counts tracked tumor mutation counts.

The specimen was lung tumor tissue, collected at surgery. This chain uses TRBV6-5 with TRBJ1-5; 7 bases map to TRBD1. The TCR sequence derives from a male donor with early-stage non-small cell lung cancer. CDR3 sequence reads: CASSSRTGIQPQHF. The CDR3 DNA follows: TGTGCCAGCAGTTCTCGGACAGGAATTCAGCCCCAGCATTTT.